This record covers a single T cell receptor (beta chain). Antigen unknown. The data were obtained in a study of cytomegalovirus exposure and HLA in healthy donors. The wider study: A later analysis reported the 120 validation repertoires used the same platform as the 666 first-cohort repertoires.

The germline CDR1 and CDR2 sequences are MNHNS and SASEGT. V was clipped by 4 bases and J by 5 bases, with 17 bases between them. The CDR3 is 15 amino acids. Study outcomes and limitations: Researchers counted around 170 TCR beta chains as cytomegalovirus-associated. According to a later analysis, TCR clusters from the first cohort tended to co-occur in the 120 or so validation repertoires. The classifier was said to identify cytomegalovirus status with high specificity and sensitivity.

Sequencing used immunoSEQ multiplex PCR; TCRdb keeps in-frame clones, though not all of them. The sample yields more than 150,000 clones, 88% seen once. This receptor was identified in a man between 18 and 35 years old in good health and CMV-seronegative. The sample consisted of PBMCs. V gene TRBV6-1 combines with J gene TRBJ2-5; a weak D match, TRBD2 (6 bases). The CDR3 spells CASSGVKGGQETQYF. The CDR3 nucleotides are TGTGCCAGCAGTGGTGTGAAGGGAGGTCAGGAGACCCAGTACTTC.